A selection of T cell receptor beta chains follows, all from one sample in a study of blood T cell repertoires in COVID-19. Only in-frame clones appear in the TCRdb table, and some are missing; sequencing was by immunoSEQ multiplex PCR. This sample carries fewer than 300,000 clones, about four fifths of them seen once, and the ten largest clones take around 2.9%. Source material: peripheral blood. The receptors stem from a woman younger than 35 with acute or convalescent COVID-19. The CDR3 runs from the conserved cysteine through the conserved F or W.

V | CDR3
TRBV2 | CASIPRSYNSPLHF
TRBV13 | CASSRDRGSYEQYF
TRBV7-8 | CASSLLSRQSNQPQHF
TRBV27 | CASSSTGGFRSSYNSPLHF
TRBV5-1 | CASSFQGAAEMNTEAFF
TRBV2 | CASSRLDVSGELFF
TRBV27 | CASSLPRTSGLSYNEQFF
TRBV7-9 | CASSASGTSGSRPDTQYF
TRBV7-9 | CASSFEAGWVDTQYF
TRBV11-3 | CASSPTSGSNTQYF
TRBV29-1 | CSVDFNTDTQYF
TRBV4-2 | CASSQPTDSYGYTF
TRBV5-6 | CASSPRTFRVVEGYTF
TRBV7-9 | CASSSSGTGVYEQYF
TRBV28 | CASSLFSSGSRGEQFF
TRBV6-4 | CARTDSNNSPLHF
TRBV7-9 | CASSLGQNYGYTF